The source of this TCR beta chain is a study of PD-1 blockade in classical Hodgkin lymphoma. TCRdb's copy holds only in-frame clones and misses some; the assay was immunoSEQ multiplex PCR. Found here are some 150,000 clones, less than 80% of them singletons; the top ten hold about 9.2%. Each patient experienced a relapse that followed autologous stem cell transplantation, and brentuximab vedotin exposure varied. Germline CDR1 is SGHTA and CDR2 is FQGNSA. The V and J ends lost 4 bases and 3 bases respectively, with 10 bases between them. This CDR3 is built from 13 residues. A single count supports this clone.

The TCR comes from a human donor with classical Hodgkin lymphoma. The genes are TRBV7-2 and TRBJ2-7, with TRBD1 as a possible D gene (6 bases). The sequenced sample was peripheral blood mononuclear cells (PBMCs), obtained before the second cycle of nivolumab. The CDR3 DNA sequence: TGTGCCAGCAGCTCAACAGGGTTCTACGAGCAGTACTTC. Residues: CASSSTGFYEQYF. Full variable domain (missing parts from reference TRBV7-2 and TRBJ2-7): GAGVSQSPSNKVTEKGKDVELRCDPISGHTALYWYRQSLGQGLEFLIYFQGNSAPDKSGLPSDRFSAERTGGSVSTLTIQRTQQEDSAVYLCASSSTGFYEQYFGPGTRLTVT.